The 19 T cell receptor beta chains listed next were all sequenced from one sample in a study of graft-versus-host responses after intestinal transplantation. TCRdb keeps only in-frame clones here, not all; method: immunoSEQ multiplex PCR. The sample holds some 150,000 clones, around 90% seen once. Their specific antigens are unknown. The sequencing used unstimulated CD4+ T cells sorted from spleen or lymph node cells, collected before intestinal transplant. These receptors came from a human donor who received an intestinal transplant.

CDR3 in DNA: TGTGCCAGCTCACCACCGGCTAGCGGGAGGGCCCATGAGCAGTTCTTC. Translation gives CASSPPASGRAHEQFF. The V and J genes are TRBV18 and TRBJ2-1; 12 bases fit TRBD2. In germline, CDR1 is KGHSH, CDR2 LQKENI. The V gene end was trimmed by 0 bases and the J gene end by 8 bases; junction bases not matched to a gene: 5. This CDR3 is 16 amino acids long.

The chain has TRBV25-1 and TRBJ2-3; 8 bases are a match to TRBD2. The CDR3 has 14 amino acids. The germline V gene has CDR1 MGHDK and CDR2 SYGVNS. V lost 4 bases and J lost 5; bases outside the gene matches: 5. In DNA form, the CDR3 reads TGTGCCAGCAGTGGTAGCGGGGTTAAAGATACGCAGTATTTT. Its translation is CASSGSGVKDTQYF.

The gene calls are TRBV7-9 and TRBJ1-1; no reliable D call. Germline-derived CDR1 and CDR2 are SEHNR and FQNEAQ (reference sequence). The ends were cut back, 7 bases at V and 1 base at J, with 7 bases in the middle. The CDR3 covers 12 residues. CDR3: CASIPGNTEAFF. The DNA for the CDR3 is TGTGCCAGCATCCCAGGGAACACTGAAGCTTTCTTT. The complete variable domain, with remaining parts taken from reference TRBV7-9 and TRBJ1-1, reads DTGVSQNPRHKITKRGQNVTFRCDPISEHNRLYWYRQTLGQGPEFLTYFQNEAQLEKSRLLSDRFSAERPKGSFSTLEIQRTEQGDSAMYLCASIPGNTEAFFGQGTRLTVV.

This chain connects TRBV28 to TRBJ2-7; a possible D gene is TRBD1 (6 bases). Germline CDR1 is MDHEN and CDR2 is SYDVKM. The V end was cut by 4 bases, the J end by 3 bases, with 10 bases between. This CDR3 has 13 residues. The CDR3 protein is CASSSRQVYEQYF. The CDR3 DNA is TGTGCCAGCAGTTCGAGACAGGTCTACGAGCAGTACTTC. Complete variable domain (other parts from reference TRBV28 and TRBJ2-7): DVKVTQSSRYLVKRTGEKVFLECVQDMDHENMFWYRQDPGLGLRLIYFSYDVKMKEKGDIPEGYSVSREKKERFSLILESASTNQTSMYLCASSSRQVYEQYFGPGTRLTVT.

The V gene is TRBV5-5, the J gene TRBJ2-7; TRBD2 matches at 12 bases. Germline lookup yields CDR1 SGHKS and CDR2 YYEKEE (reference sequence). The CDR3 is 15 amino acids. V trimming: 4 bases; J trimming: 2 bases; junction bases outside the gene matches: 4. The CDR3 sequence is CASSPGLAGPYEQYF. The CDR3 bases are TGTGCCAGCAGCCCTGGACTAGCGGGACCCTACGAGCAGTACTTC.

The V gene is TRBV4-1, the J gene TRBJ2-5, with D perhaps matching TRBD1 or TRBD2 (6 bases each). The CDR3 sequence is 18 residues long. In germline, CDR1 is MGHRA, CDR2 YSYEKL. V was shortened by 3 bases and J by 4 bases, with 24 bases between the two germline ends. CDR3 bases: TGCGCCAGCAGCCATTGGCCCCCGGGACTGACAGGCCCAGAGACCCAGTACTTC. Encoded protein: CASSHWPPGLTGPETQYF.

This rearrangement joins TRBV6-6 to TRBJ2-1; 7 bases are a match to TRBD1. Germline V CDR1 and CDR2: MNHNY, SVGAGI (reference sequence). V was pared by 0 bases and J by 5 bases, with 7 bases of the junction left unmatched. The CDR3 spans 16 residues. CDR3 bases: TGTGCCAGCAGTTACTCGTTAGGGGGCTTCGACAATGAGCAGTTCTTC. Amino acid sequence: CASSYSLGGFDNEQFF.

The rearrangement links TRBV2 to TRBJ2-1; a possible D gene is TRBD2 (6 bases). From germline, CDR1 is SNHLY and CDR2 FYNNEI. The V gene lost 4 bases and the J gene lost 2 bases, with 18 bases spanning the gap. This CDR3 contains 17 residues. The CDR3 is CASSVGGGPKAYNEQFF. DNA of the CDR3: TGTGCCAGCAGTGTGGGCGGAGGGCCAAAGGCCTACAATGAGCAGTTCTTC.

This chain joins TRBV9 and TRBJ1-1; D ambiguous. The V gene's germline CDR1 is SGDLS and CDR2 YYNGEE. The CDR3 is 13 amino acids. V was shortened by 2 bases and J by 7 bases, with 12 bases between the two germline ends. The CDR3 protein is CASSVSPGGEAFF. The DNA of the CDR3 is TGTGCCAGCAGCGTGAGCCCGGGCGGTGAAGCTTTCTTT.

The chain employs TRBV7-9 and TRBJ2-7, with 7 bases that match TRBD2. The V gene end was trimmed by 2 bases and the J gene end by 1 base; junction bases not matched to a gene: 11. From germline, CDR1 is SEHNR and CDR2 FQNEAQ (reference sequence). This CDR3 is built from 17 residues. DNA of the CDR3: TGTGCCAGCAGCTTATCCCTAGGAGCGGGAACATCCTACGAGCAGTACTTC. It specifies CASSLSLGAGTSYEQYF.

The chain has TRBV28 and TRBJ2-1, with 8 positions matching TRBD2. The CDR3 contains 14 residues. From germline, CDR1 is MDHEN and CDR2 SYDVKM. Trimming took 10 bases from V and 7 from J; bases not matched to a gene: 12. The CDR3 coding sequence is TGTGCCACTCAAAGAGCGGGAGCTTTGAATGAGCAGTTCTTC. It codes for CATQRAGALNEQFF.

In its sample, this clone was seen a few times. A read error may produce the germline difference seen at one junction end. This sequence joins TRBV28 and TRBJ1-3; no definite D call. Germline V gene sequence: CDR1 MDHEN, CDR2 SYDVKM. This CDR3 has 12 residues. The CDR3 coding sequence is TGTGCCAGCAGCTTATACGGAAACACCATATATTTT. Translated: CASSLYGNTIYF.

Remarks on this clone: At one boundary the junction diverges from the germline segment, which might be a read error. The V gene is TRBV7-7, the J gene TRBJ2-5; 8 positions agree with TRBD1. This CDR3 contains 14 residues. Per the germline V gene, CDR1 is SSHAT and CDR2 is FNYEAQ (reference sequence). The CDR3 protein is CASSIGTGKETQYF. The CDR3 DNA is TGTGCTAGCAGCATCGGGACAGGAAAAGAGACCCAGTACTTC.

This clone came up once. V usage is TRBV5-6 and J usage is TRBJ1-2; D gene uncertain. This CDR3 is 15 amino acids long. Trimming took off 3 bases at V and 0 bases at J, with 12 bases between the two ends. Per germline, CDR1 SGHDT and CDR2 YYEEEE. CDR3 in amino acids: CASSSAGSANYGYTF. The CDR3 bases are TGTGCCAGCAGCTCCGCGGGCTCAGCTAACTATGGCTACACCTTC. Using reference TRBV5-6 and TRBJ1-2 for the parts outside the CDR3, the full variable domain is DAGVTQSPTHLIKTRGQQVTLRCSPKSGHDTVSWYQQALGQGPQFIFQYYEEEERQRGNFPDRFSGHQFPNYSSELNVNALLLGDSALYLCASSSAGSANYGYTFGSGTRLTVV.

J is TRBJ2-1 and V is TRBV18; D possibly matches TRBD1 or TRBD2 (5 bases each). Per the germline V gene, CDR1 is KGHSH and CDR2 is LQKENI. V lost 3 bases and J 6 bases, leaving 12 bases between the germline ends. This CDR3 region has 14 residues. The CDR3 region is CASSPRTSGNEQFF. The CDR3 DNA is TGTGCCAGCTCACCGAGGACAAGCGGCAATGAGCAGTTCTTC.

A few counts support this clone. The V gene is TRBV5-1, the J gene TRBJ2-7; a weak D match, TRBD1 (6 bases). In germline, CDR1 is SGHRS, CDR2 YFSETQ. Trimming pared 1 base from V and 3 bases from J, leaving 11 bases between. This CDR3 contains 14 residues. The CDR3 nucleotides are TGCGCCAGCAGCTTGAGACAGGCAAACTACGAGCAGTACTTC. Translation: CASSLRQANYEQYF.

This clone was seen a single time. The V gene is TRBV19, the J gene TRBJ2-3, with 12 bases lining up with TRBD2. The germline V gene encodes CDR1 LNHDA and CDR2 SQIVND (reference sequence). This CDR3 contains 15 residues. J lost 3 bases, V lost 6 bases, and 4 bases had no gene match. The CDR3 sequence: CASRSGTSGTDTQYF. CDR3 nucleotides: TGTGCCAGTAGATCCGGGACTAGCGGGACAGATACGCAGTATTTT. Filled out from reference TRBV19 and TRBJ2-3, the complete variable domain reads DGGITQSPKYLFRKEGQNVTLSCEQNLNHDAMYWYRQDPGQGLRLIYYSQIVNDFQKGDIAEGYSVSREKKESFPLTVTSAQKNPTAFYLCASRSGTSGTDTQYFGPGTRLTVL.

The chain joins TRBV6-1 to TRBJ2-7, with a tentative D call TRBD2 (6 bases). Germline CDR1 reads MNHNS; CDR2 reads SASEGT. This CDR3 region has 14 residues. V was pared by 1 base and J by 4 bases, with 11 bases between. Here the CDR3 reads CASSEGRGPYEQYF. The CDR3 coding sequence is TGTGCCAGCAGTGAAGGGAGGGGTCCGTACGAGCAGTACTTC.

The rearrangement joins TRBV5-4 to TRBJ2-5; tentative D call: TRBD2 (7 bases). V was clipped by 4 bases and J by 7 bases, with 14 bases between them. The germline V gene has CDR1 SGHNT and CDR2 YYREEE (reference sequence). This CDR3 has 13 amino acids. CDR3: CASSPPGEGTQYF. The CDR3 nucleotides read TGTGCCAGCAGCCCCCCAGGGGAGGGGACCCAGTACTTC. The full variable domain, in which reference TRBV5-4 and TRBJ2-5 provide the parts outside the CDR3, is ETGVTQSPTHLIKTRGQQVTLRCSSQSGHNTVSWYQQALGQGPQFIFQYYREEENGRGNFPPRFSGLQFPNYSSELNVNALELDDSALYLCASSPPGEGTQYFGPGTRLLVL.